The 3 T cell receptor beta chains given below trace back to one sample, sequenced in a study of blood T cells in healthy people across ages (dated by TCRdb to the mid-2010s). Receptor amplification or capture employed 5' RACE. For sequencing, an Illumina HiSeq 2500 was employed. A second PCR of 7 to 11 cycles was performed with a sample-barcoded 5' primer and a J-beta primer mix. TCRdb applied fastp at Q25 and MiXCR to the public reads, then kept only in-frame beta chains. Each entry merges the rows of one CDR3 protein and shows their most common DNA and genes. The sample table lists some 1.4 million distinct CDR3 sequences, about 43% of them with a count of one. The ten largest clones represent 7.9% of the sample. Sequenced sample: blood. The source is a woman aged 18-30 years in good health.

Remarks on this clonotype: One end of the junction is discordant with germline, which a read error may explain. The DNA of the CDR3 is TGTGCCATCAGTGAGGTCGGTACTGAGGCTTTCTTT. This sequence encodes CAISEVGTEAFF. The chain uses TRBV10-3 and TRBJ1-1; D is undetermined. Per the germline V gene, CDR1 is ENHRY and CDR2 is SYGVKD. There are 12 residues in the CDR3.

This clonotype was recorded a few times. The rearrangement uses TRBV6-5 and TRBJ2-1, with 7 bases identical to TRBD2. The V segment lost 4 bases and the J segment 5 bases; nucleotides outside the gene matches: 8. The CDR3 is 15 residues long. In germline, CDR1 is MNHEY, CDR2 SVGAGI. This CDR3 is CASSSFLAVDNEQFF. The CDR3 nucleotides read TGTGCCAGCAGTTCCTTTCTAGCGGTGGACAATGAGCAGTTCTTC.

This clonotype was detected only a few times. The chain recombines TRBV20-1 with TRBJ2-5; D ambiguous. The CDR3 spans 14 residues. The germline gives CDR1 DFQATT, CDR2 SNEGSKA (reference sequence). Trimming took off 0 bases at V and 1 base at J, with 9 bases between the two ends. The CDR3 DNA is TGCAGTGCTAGAGATCCTTTGACCCAAGAGACCCAGTACTTC. Translated, it gives CSARDPLTQETQYF.